Below, 11 T cell receptor beta chains from the same sample are listed, as sequenced in a study of CD8+ T cells in alopecia areata. TCR sequencing used cDNA made by reverse transcription of extracted RNA. Produced via immunoSEQ multiplex PCR; TCRdb's table is partial and in-frame only. The sample shows more than 2,000 clones, none of them appearing just once. The sorting of pooled cutaneous lymph node cells relied on CD4, CD8alpha, NKG2D, NKG2ACE and other markers. Sequencing was performed on CD8+ T cells sorted from a lymph node. Receptors originate from a C3H/HeJ mouse with alopecia areata. The strain's MHC: H2-k.

This clone was recorded many times. The genes and germline here are from mouse. The read halts 4 residues ahead of the CDR3 end, with the missing end drawn from the germline J gene. The V call is TRBV5, the J call TRBJ2-3, with 7 bases aligning to TRBD2. This CDR3 has 16 residues. CDR1 is LGHNA and CDR2 is YNLKQL in the germline V gene (reference sequence). V gave up 0 bases and J gave up 0 bases; unmatched junction bases: 3. The CDR3 bases that were read are TGTGCCAGCAGCCAAGAGGCTGGGGGTAGTGCAGAA. Translation gives CASSQEAGGSAE. Given in full, the CDR3 is CASSQEAGGSAETLYF.

Regarding this clone: Germline and genes: mouse. The sequence runs out 4 residues before the end of the CDR3; the remainder is reconstructed from the germline J gene. The chain has TRBV13-2 and TRBJ2-7; D perhaps matches TRBD1 (6 bases). Trimming shortened V by 6 bases and J by 3 bases, and 10 bases separated the two germline ends. The CDR3 spans 12 residues. Per germline, CDR1 NNHNN and CDR2 SYGAGS (reference sequence). This CDR3 is CASAGDNYEQYF. The sequenced CDR3 bases are TGTGCCAGCGCCGGGGACAACTAT.

This clone has ten or more counts. The gene names here belong to mouse. The read gets to within 4 residues of the CDR3 end, and the germline J gene fills in the rest. This chain uses TRBV19 with TRBJ2-1; 11 nucleotides agree with TRBD2. The junction had 5 bases not matched to a gene; V was cut back by 5 bases and J by 4 bases. CDR1 and CDR2 from the germline V gene are FNHDT and SITEND (reference sequence). The CDR3 is made up of 15 amino acids. The CDR3 here is CASSTGGALYAEQFF. The covered CDR3 bases are TGTGCCAGCAGCACTGGGGGGGCGCTATATGCT.

This clone was recorded a few times. The gene names here belong to mouse. The CDR3 is cut off 4 residues early in the read; its end comes from the germline J gene. The V and J genes are TRBV13-2 and TRBJ2-4, with 10 bases that match TRBD2. With V trimmed by 2 bases and J by 0 bases, 3 bases remained unmatched. CDR1 is NNHNN and CDR2 is SYGAGS in the germline V gene (reference sequence). The CDR3 sequence is 16 residues long. The sequenced CDR3 bases are TGTGCCAGCGGTGACGGGACTGGGGTTAGTCAAAAC. It is translated as CASGDGTGVSQN. The whole CDR3 region reads CASGDGTGVSQNTLYF.

This clone was seen a handful of times. The genes are named according to mouse. Read coverage stops 3 residues before the CDR3 terminus; the germline J gene supplies the remainder. The chain joins TRBV13-2 to TRBJ1-6; 9 positions agree with TRBD1. TRBJ1-6 is known as an ORF, though its function is uncertain. The CDR3 is 15 residues long. The germline V gene encodes CDR1 NNHNN and CDR2 SYGAGS (reference sequence). The junction had 7 bases not matched to a gene; V was cut back by 5 bases and J by 7 bases. Partial CDR3 DNA: TGTGCCAGCGGGGGGACAGGGATGGGGAATTCGCCC. It yields the protein CASGGTGMGNSP. The whole CDR3 reads CASGGTGMGNSPLYF.

This clone came up a few times. The genes and germline here are from mouse. Sequencing ends 4 residues short of the CDR3 end; the germline J gene provides the rest. The V gene is TRBV13-2, the J gene TRBJ2-4; weak D call: TRBD1 (5 bases). Germline V gives CDR1 NNHNN, CDR2 SYGAGS (reference sequence). The CDR3 is made up of 13 amino acids. The V end lost 2 bases, the J end lost 3 bases, and 7 bases lay between the germline ends. The CDR3 DNA, read in part, is TGTGCCAGCGGTGACAGGGTCCAAAAC. Translation: CASGDRVQN. The CDR3 in full is CASGDRVQNTLYF.

This clone was counted at least ten times. Genes here carry mouse names. The sequence runs out 4 residues before the end of the CDR3; the remainder is reconstructed from the germline J gene. The chain employs TRBV19 and TRBJ2-3; D not resolved. Trimming pared 4 bases from V and 0 bases from J, leaving 12 bases between. The CDR3 is 15 residues long. The V gene's germline CDR1 is FNHDT and CDR2 SITEND (reference sequence). The CDR3: CASSSPGSSAETLYF. CDR3 DNA (partial): TGTGCCAGCAGTTCCCCTGGTTCTAGTGCAGAA. The full variable domain, in which reference TRBV19 and TRBJ2-3 provide the parts outside the CDR3, is GGIITQTPKFLIGQEGQKLTLKCQQNFNHDTMYWYRQDSGKGLRLIYYSITENDLQKGDLSEGYDASREKKSSFSLTVTSAQKNEMAVFLCASSSPGSSAETLYFGSGTRLTVL.

This clone was found many times. The germline and genes are mouse ones. The read comes to an end 4 residues before the CDR3 does, leaving the germline J gene to fill in the end. This chain uses TRBV13-1 with TRBJ2-3, with D tentatively TRBD2 (6 bases). The V end was cut by 0 bases, the J end by 2 bases, with 7 bases between. The CDR3 length is 14 residues. CDR1 and CDR2 (germline): NSHNY, SYGAGN. The chain's CDR3 is CASSDDWVAETLYF. CDR3 DNA (partial): TGTGCCAGCAGTGATGACTGGGTTGCAGAA.

This clone appeared many times. The gene names here belong to mouse. The CDR3 goes on 4 residues after the read ends, and that part is filled in from the germline J gene. This chain links TRBV14 with TRBJ2-5; 9 nucleotides match TRBD1. The CDR3 extends over 14 amino acids. Germline-derived CDR1 and CDR2 are SGHDT and FRDEAV. Incomplete CDR3 DNA: TGTGCCAGCAGTTTCCTGGGACAGGGAGAC. Translating it yields CASSFLGQGD. In full, the CDR3 is CASSFLGQGDTQYF.

This clone occurred many times. The gene names given are mouse names. The CDR3 extends 4 residues past the end of the read, so its final part is completed from the germline J gene. This sequence joins TRBV5 and TRBJ2-5; no reliable D call. The CDR3 covers 15 residues. With 0 bases removed from V and 3 bases from J, the gap between germline ends came to 10 bases. Germline V gene sequence: CDR1 LGHNA, CDR2 YNLKQL (reference sequence). The CDR3 bases that were read are TGTGCCAGCAGCCAAGATCCCCTGGAGCAAGAC. Translation: CASSQDPLEQD. The complete CDR3 sequence is CASSQDPLEQDTQYF.

About this clone: Mouse gene names apply. The read gets to within 4 residues of the CDR3 end, and the germline J gene fills in the rest. The V and J genes are TRBV13-3 and TRBJ2-7; TRBD1 matches at 9 bases. The trim removed 0 bases at V and 2 bases at J, leaving 3 bases unmatched. CDR3 length equals 15 residues. Germline CDR1 NNHDY, CDR2 SYVADS. CDR3 sequence: CASSDEGQGPYEQYF. CDR3 DNA, as far as it was read: TGTGCCAGCAGTGATGAGGGACAGGGTCCCTAT.